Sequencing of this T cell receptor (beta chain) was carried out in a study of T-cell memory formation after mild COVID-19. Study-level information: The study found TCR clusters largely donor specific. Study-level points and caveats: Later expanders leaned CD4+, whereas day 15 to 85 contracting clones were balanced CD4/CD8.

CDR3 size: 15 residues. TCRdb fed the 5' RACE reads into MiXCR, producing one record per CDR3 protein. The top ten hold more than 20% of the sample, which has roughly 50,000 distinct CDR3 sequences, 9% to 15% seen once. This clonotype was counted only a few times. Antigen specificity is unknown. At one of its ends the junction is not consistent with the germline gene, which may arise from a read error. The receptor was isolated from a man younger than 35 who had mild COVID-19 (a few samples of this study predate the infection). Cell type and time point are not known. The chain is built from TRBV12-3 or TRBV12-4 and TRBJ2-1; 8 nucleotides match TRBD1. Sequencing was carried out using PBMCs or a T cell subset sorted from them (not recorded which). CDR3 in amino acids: CASSHNRGQAGPTVF. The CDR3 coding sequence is TGTGCCAGCAGCCATAACCGGGGACAGGCGGGTCCGACGGTCTTC.